The present entry profiles one T cell receptor (beta chain) with its context. Its antigen is unknown. This CDR3 is built from 15 residues. V was shortened by 3 bases and J by 1 base, with 11 bases between the two germline ends. Germline CDR1 SGHRS, CDR2 YFSETQ. Profiled with immunoSEQ multiplex PCR; TCRdb holds only in-frame clones, not every one. Of tens of thousands of clones listed, approximately 88% are singletons. The data were taken from a study of T cells in localized non-small cell lung cancer. Study-wide points: Adjacent lung had a median around 60 of the 100 largest tumor clones. In uninvolved adjacent lung, T cell clonality reached its highest value, exceeding tumor. Tumor samples were not multi-region, leaving intratumor heterogeneity unexcluded.

The TCR sequence derives from a male donor older than 55 with stage II lung adenocarcinoma. V and J are TRBV5-1 and TRBJ1-3; D not resolved. Sample: peripheral blood mononuclear cells, taken before any cancer treatment. In DNA form, the CDR3 reads TGCGCCAGCAGCTCCGTCGGGGTATCTGGAAACACCATATATTTT. Residues: CASSSVGVSGNTIYF.